The subject of this entry is one T cell receptor beta chain. This specimen includes other DNA sequences encoding the same CDR3. The source of the sample is a study of blood T cell repertoires in COVID-19. Study-wide context: In Cohort 3, a recovered donor had either two negative PCRs, clearance, or symptom resolution.

The CDR3 sequence is 13 residues long. The V and J ends lost 1 base and 4 bases respectively, with 7 bases between them. Germline V gives CDR1 SEHNR, CDR2 FQNEAQ (reference sequence). Only in-frame clones appear in the TCRdb table, and some are missing; sequencing was by immunoSEQ multiplex PCR. The top ten hold roughly 3.9% of the sample, which has around 140,000 clones, about 87% seen once. This clonotype was obtained from a man aged 45-60 years in a cohort exposed to, infected with or recovered from COVID-19 (not recorded which). Sequencing input: PBMCs or T cells enriched from blood (not recorded which). The chain is built from TRBV7-9 and TRBJ2-5, with a possible D match to TRBD1 (6 bases). CDR3 nucleotides: TGTGCCAGCAGCTTAGTAGGGGGAGAGACCCAGTACTTC. The encoded protein is CASSLVGGETQYF.